The 24 T cell receptor beta chains given below trace back to one sample, sequenced in a study of blood T cell repertoires in COVID-19. Some clones are missing from TCRdb's copy, which holds only in-frame ones; the method was immunoSEQ multiplex PCR. The repertoire has about 260,000 clones, under 90% of them found once; the top ten carry 8.5% to 9.5%. The sample comprised peripheral blood. Receptors were obtained from a woman aged 45-59 years who had recovered from COVID-19.

The rearrangement uses TRBV19 and TRBJ1-3, with D maybe TRBD1 (6 bases). CDR1 and CDR2 from the germline V gene are LNHDA and SQIVND (reference sequence). V lost 3 bases, J lost 2 bases, and 11 bases lay in between. The CDR3 extends over 15 amino acids. CDR3 nucleotide sequence: TGTGCCAGTAGTATTACAGGGAGCCCTGGAAACACCATATATTTT. Translated, it gives CASSITGSPGNTIYF.

The CDR3 DNA reads as TGTGCCAGTAGGGGGGGTAGGCCAGATACGCAGTATTTT. Amino acids: CASRGGRPDTQYF. This rearrangement joins TRBV19 to TRBJ2-3, with D possibly being TRBD2 (6 bases). V shed 6 bases and J shed 4 bases, with 11 bases lying between them. This CDR3 region has 13 residues. CDR1 is LNHDA, CDR2 SQIVND, per germline (reference sequence).

The V and J genes are TRBV4-3 and TRBJ2-3; D call uncertain. Germline CDR1 is LGHNA and CDR2 is YSLEER. This CDR3 region has 15 residues. V was clipped by 3 bases and J by 2 bases, with 12 bases between them. The CDR3 DNA sequence: TGCGCCAGCAGCCAGGGCGCCAGCTACACAGATACGCAGTATTTT. Translating it yields CASSQGASYTDTQYF.

This chain connects TRBV7-3 to TRBJ2-7; TRBD1 aligns across 11 bases. The ends lost 2 bases at V and 6 bases at J; junction bases unmatched: 6. This CDR3 spans 15 amino acids. Germline CDR1 reads SGHTA; CDR2 reads FQGTGA. The CDR3 DNA reads as TGTGCCAGCAGCTTACCCCCGGGACAGGGGGTCGAGCAGTACTTC. It yields the protein CASSLPPGQGVEQYF.

V and J are TRBV6-6 and TRBJ1-3; D gene ambiguous. The germline V gene has CDR1 MNHNY and CDR2 SVGAGI (reference sequence). Between the trimmed V and J ends, which lost 2 bases and 0 bases, there was a span of 11 bases. CDR3 size: 16 residues. The CDR3 DNA reads as TGTGCCAGCAGTTACGGGAGAGCACTCTCTGGAAACACCATATATTTT. Translation gives CASSYGRALSGNTIYF.

The chain is built from TRBV4-3 and TRBJ2-5; D might be TRBD1 (5 bases). The ends were cut back, 2 bases at V and 0 bases at J, with 13 bases in the middle. This CDR3 has 16 amino acids. The V gene's germline CDR1 is LGHNA and CDR2 YSLEER. CDR3 DNA sequence: TGCGCCAGCAGCCAAAACCCGACAGCGTACCAAGAGACCCAGTACTTC. Protein product: CASSQNPTAYQETQYF.

The chain employs TRBV15 and TRBJ2-7; D possibly corresponds to TRBD1 (5 bases). CDR1 is LNHNV, CDR2 YYDKDF, per germline (reference sequence). This CDR3 comprises 14 residues. V was pared by 4 bases and J by 0 bases, with 10 bases between. CDR3 DNA sequence: TGTGCCACCAGCACGCGGACATTCTCCTACGAGCAGTACTTC. It yields the protein CATSTRTFSYEQYF.

This clone was detected only a few times. V is TRBV24-1 and J is TRBJ2-2; TRBD2 aligns across 10 bases. The length of the CDR3 is 19 residues. Germline CDR1 and CDR2: KGHDR and SFDVKD. J was trimmed by 6 bases and V by 1 base; bases with no gene match: 13. The CDR3 protein is CATSDLTGGTSVTSGELFF. As DNA, the CDR3 is TGTGCCACCAGTGATTTAACGGGAGGGACTAGCGTTACCTCCGGGGAGCTGTTTTTT.

The chain joins TRBV5-1 to TRBJ1-1, with D perhaps matching TRBD1 (6 bases). CDR1 and CDR2 (germline): SGHRS, YFSETQ. V dropped 2 bases and J dropped 3 bases, with 14 bases sitting between them. The CDR3 runs to 15 residues. The CDR3 sequence is CASSLQGTMDTEAFF. The DNA for the CDR3 is TGCGCCAGCAGCTTACAGGGCACTATGGACACTGAAGCTTTCTTT.

The chain has TRBV12-3 or TRBV12-4 and TRBJ1-5; D unresolved. Trimming cost V 9 bases and J 4 bases, with 13 bases left between them. The CDR3 covers 13 residues. CDR3 sequence: CASNWESNQPQHF. The CDR3 nucleotides are TGTGCCAGTAATTGGGAGTCAAATCAGCCCCAGCATTTT.

V usage is TRBV7-9 and J usage is TRBJ1-1; D gene unclear. The CDR3 is 10 amino acids. CDR1 and CDR2 (germline): SEHNR, FQNEAQ (reference sequence). With 5 bases removed from V and 7 bases from J, the gap between germline ends came to 5 bases. The CDR3 bases are TGTGCCAGCAGCGCGGGTGAAGCTTTCTTT. It codes for CASSAGEAFF.

The chain couples TRBV5-1 to TRBJ2-3; 12 positions agree with TRBD2. The V and J ends lost 5 bases and 3 bases, in that order; junction bases with no gene match: 13. CDR3 length: 18 amino acids. The V gene's germline CDR1 is SGHRS and CDR2 YFSETQ. The CDR3: CASSLGTSGSMATDTQYF. The CDR3 nucleotides are TGCGCCAGCAGTCTAGGGACTAGCGGGTCCATGGCGACAGATACGCAGTATTTT.

The chain links TRBV5-4 to TRBJ2-7; 10 bases line up with TRBD2. The CDR3 is made up of 14 amino acids. Trimming at V came to 2 bases and at J to 7 bases, leaving 6 bases not matched to a gene. Germline CDR1 SGHNT, CDR2 YYREEE (reference sequence). CDR3 nucleotide sequence: TGTGCCAGCAGCTTACTAGCGGGATCAGGAGAGCAGTACTTC. This encodes CASSLLAGSGEQYF.

This chain uses TRBV24-1 with TRBJ1-1; perhaps TRBD1 as D (6 bases). Germline V gene sequence: CDR1 KGHDR, CDR2 SFDVKD. V lost 5 bases and J lost 4, with 10 bases in between. The CDR3 extends over 13 amino acids. CDR3 amino acids: CATSARGGTEAFF. In DNA form, the CDR3 reads TGTGCCACCAGTGCCAGAGGGGGCACTGAAGCTTTCTTT.

This chain uses TRBV4-1 with TRBJ2-4, with D perhaps matching TRBD1 (6 bases). From germline, CDR1 is MGHRA and CDR2 YSYEKL. Trimming took 1 base from V and 1 from J, leaving 14 bases between them. The CDR3 contains 17 residues. CDR3: CASSQVLQGRAKNIQYF. CDR3 bases: TGCGCCAGCAGCCAAGTGTTACAGGGAAGGGCCAAAAACATTCAGTACTTC.

V is TRBV7-9 and J is TRBJ1-6; D is unresolved. The V gene's germline CDR1 is SEHNR and CDR2 FQNEAQ (reference sequence). Trimming took 1 base from V and 6 from J, leaving 10 bases between them. CDR3 length equals 15 residues. Written as DNA, the CDR3 is TGTGCCAGCAGCTTAGGGCGGGGAACTAATTCACCCCTCCACTTT. It specifies CASSLGRGTNSPLHF. Full variable domain (outside the CDR3, taken from reference TRBV7-9 and TRBJ1-6): DTGVSQNPRHKITKRGQNVTFRCDPISEHNRLYWYRQTLGQGPEFLTYFQNEAQLEKSRLLSDRFSAERPKGSFSTLEIQRTEQGDSAMYLCASSLGRGTNSPLHFGNGTRLTVT.

The chain combines TRBV6-5 with TRBJ1-5; 9 nucleotides match TRBD1. Per germline, CDR1 MNHEY and CDR2 SVGAGI. V gave up 5 bases and J gave up 5 bases; unmatched junction bases: 7. CDR3 size: 15 residues. This CDR3 is CASSPGDRDYQPQHF. CDR3 nucleotide sequence: TGTGCCAGCAGTCCCGGGGACAGGGATTATCAGCCCCAGCATTTT.

This chain joins TRBV29-1 and TRBJ1-2, with D perhaps TRBD1 (6 bases). Trimming took off 7 bases at V and 7 bases at J, with 10 bases between the two ends. Germline V gene sequence: CDR1 SQVTM, CDR2 ANQGSEA. This CDR3 is 10 amino acids long. In DNA form, the CDR3 reads TGCAGCGCCTCACAGGGTGGCTACACCTTC. The encoded protein is CSASQGGYTF.

The chain is built from TRBV21-1 and TRBJ2-3; TRBD2 is the table's D call, not checked against the DNA. TRBV21-1 has pseudogene status. The CDR3 spans 17 residues. CDR3 residues: CASSKVRGPGGTDTQYF. The CDR3 nucleotides are TGTGCCAGCAGCAAAGTCCGCGGGCCTGGCGGCACAGATACGCAGTATTTT.

This clone was counted once. The chain is built from TRBV14 and TRBJ1-1; possible D gene TRBD1, 6 bases. The V gene's germline CDR1 is SGHDN and CDR2 FVKESK. V shed 4 bases and J shed 1 base, with 16 bases lying between them. The CDR3 is 16 amino acids. The CDR3 nucleotides are TGTGCCAGCAGCCTGCTTTTCGGGACAACGAACACTGAAGCTTTCTTT. Translated: CASSLLFGTTNTEAFF.

This chain uses TRBV28 with TRBJ1-4, with a possible D match to TRBD1 (6 bases). Trimming left V 6 bases short and J 10 bases short, with 18 bases between. In germline, CDR1 is MDHEN, CDR2 SYDVKM. CDR3 size: 14 residues. CDR3 nucleotide sequence: TGTGCCAGCAGCCCAGGACAGCCCCCGGGAAAACTGTTTTTT. It yields the protein CASSPGQPPGKLFF.

This chain links TRBV20-1 with TRBJ1-1; D may be TRBD1 (5 bases). The germline V gene has CDR1 DFQATT and CDR2 SNEGSKA (reference sequence). The CDR3 has 11 residues. Trimming cost V 2 bases and J 10 bases, with 11 bases left between them. As DNA, the CDR3 is TGCAGTGCTAGACGAGACAGACTAGCTTTCTTT. Protein: CSARRDRLAFF.

This clone was detected once. The rearrangement joins TRBV5-1 to TRBJ2-2; 11 bases agree with TRBD1. J lost 6 bases, V lost 0 bases, and 1 base had no gene match. Germline V gene sequence: CDR1 SGHRS, CDR2 YFSETQ. CDR3 length equals 15 residues. This CDR3 reads CASSLGTGGPGELFF. In DNA form, the CDR3 reads TGCGCCAGCAGCTTGGGGACAGGGGGCCCCGGGGAGCTGTTTTTT.

The chain carries TRBV11-3 and TRBJ2-3, with D perhaps TRBD2 (5 bases). Germline CDR1 SGHNT, CDR2 YENEEA. The CDR3 runs to 15 residues. The germline V and J ends were trimmed by 5 bases and 1 base, with 13 bases remaining between them. In DNA, the CDR3 is TGTGCCAGCAGCCGGAGCCCCGGGGGCACAGATACGCAGTATTTT. This encodes CASSRSPGGTDTQYF. The full variable domain, completed using reference TRBV11-3 and TRBJ2-3, is EAGVVQSPRYKIIEKKQPVAFWCNPISGHNTLYWYLQNLGQGPELLIRYENEEAVDDSQLPKDRFSAERLKGVDSTLKIQPAELGDSAVYLCASSRSPGGTDTQYFGPGTRLTVL.